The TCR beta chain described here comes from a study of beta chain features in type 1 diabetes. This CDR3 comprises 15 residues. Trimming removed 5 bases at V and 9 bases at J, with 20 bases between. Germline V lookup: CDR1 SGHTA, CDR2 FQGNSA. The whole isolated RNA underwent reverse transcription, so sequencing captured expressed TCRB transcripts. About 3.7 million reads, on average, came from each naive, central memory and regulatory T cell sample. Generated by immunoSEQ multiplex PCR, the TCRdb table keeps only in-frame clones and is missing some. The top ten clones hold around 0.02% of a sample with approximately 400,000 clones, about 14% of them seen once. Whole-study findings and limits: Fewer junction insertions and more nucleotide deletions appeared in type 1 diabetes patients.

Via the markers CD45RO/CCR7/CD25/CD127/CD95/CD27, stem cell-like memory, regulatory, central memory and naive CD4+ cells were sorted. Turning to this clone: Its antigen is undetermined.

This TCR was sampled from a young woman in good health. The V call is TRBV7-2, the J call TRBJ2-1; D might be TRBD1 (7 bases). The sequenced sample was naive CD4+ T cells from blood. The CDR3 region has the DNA TGTGCCAGCAGCCTAGTGATGATCCAGGGGGGTGAGCAGTTCTTC. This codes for CASSLVMIQGGEQFF.